This TCR beta chain emerged from a study of T cell repertoires in cytomegalovirus infection. At the level of the study: Through public TCR beta signatures, both CMV infection and matching HLA type were indicated. Study results and limitations: HLA-C-restricted, CMV-specific TCR beta clonotypes were dominant ex vivo. Adding up the frequency of public TCR beta families identified people who carried CMV plus the relevant HLA.

CDR1 is LNHDA, CDR2 SQIVND, per germline (reference sequence). V lost 3 bases, J lost 1 base, and 7 bases lay in between. This CDR3 has 14 amino acids. One entry per CDR3 protein results from TCRdb running MiXCR on the reads. The sample consists of about 530,000 distinct CDR3 sequences, approximately 25% of them appearing once. This clonotype was detected only a few times. The antigen is undetermined. The chain combines TRBV19 with TRBJ1-5; perhaps TRBD1 as D (5 bases). The sequence came from a human donor in good health (CMV status not recorded). Some clones in this sample may be carry-over from other donors' samples. The sequencing sample was made of PBMCs. The CDR3 protein is CASSMGDSNQPQHF. The CDR3 DNA reads TGTGCCAGTAGTATGGGGGACAGCAATCAGCCCCAGCATTTT. Combining the CDR3 with reference TRBV19 and TRBJ1-5 gives the whole variable domain DGGITQSPKYLFRKEGQNVTLSCEQNLNHDAMYWYRQDPGQGLRLIYYSQIVNDFQKGDIAEGYSVSREKKESFPLTVTSAQKNPTAFYLCASSMGDSNQPQHFGDGTRLSIL.